Reported below is one TCR beta chain. Using immunoSEQ multiplex PCR, the repertoire was profiled, and TCRdb retains in-frame clones only, with some absent. The sample lists roughly 2 million clones, 95% occurring once. The sample comes from a study of shared clonotypes between healthy human individuals. Study in general: The donor group consisted of two women and three men, aged 18 to 49.

The CDR3 contains 15 residues. The ends lost 3 bases at V and 5 bases at J; junction bases unmatched: 8. CDR1 is SGHTA and CDR2 is FQGNSA in the germline V gene. Sequenced sample: naive CD4+ T cells sorted from blood. The subset here: CD45RA+ positively selected. J is TRBJ2-5 and V is TRBV7-2; TRBD2 matches at 8 bases. The sequence came from a man aged 18 to 29 in good health. CDR3 residues: CASSFGPLAGETQYF. CDR3 nucleotides: TGTGCCAGCAGCTTCGGCCCGTTAGCGGGGGAGACCCAGTACTTC. Using reference TRBV7-2 and TRBJ2-5 for the parts outside the CDR3, the full variable domain is GAGVSQSPSNKVTEKGKDVELRCDPISGHTALYWYRQSLGQGLEFLIYFQGNSAPDKSGLPSDRFSAERTGGSVSTLTIQRTQQEDSAVYLCASSFGPLAGETQYFGPGTRLLVL.